This T cell receptor (beta chain) is from a study of graft-versus-host responses after intestinal transplantation. Across the study: Anti-thymocyte globulin served as induction for all recipients, who then took tacrolimus and steroids for two to three years. Findings and limits, study-wide: Ileal or blood samples showed some GvH clones first, and such clones were also found in recipient marrow. Allografts of one patient group, those with graft-donor T cell macrochimerism, had high graft-versus-host to host-versus-graft clonal ratios. Peak circulating GvH clone levels were associated with early post-transplant HvG declines.

On this clone itself: Its specificity is not known.

Assay: immunoSEQ multiplex PCR; the TCRdb copy retains only in-frame clones and omits some. The sample carries 45,000 to 55,000 clones, 75% to 95% recorded once. J was trimmed by 2 bases and V by 6 bases; bases with no gene match: 7. CDR3 length: 15 residues. Germline CDR1 and CDR2: MRHNA and SNTAGT. This TCR derives from a human patient who received an intestinal transplant, so some T cells may come from the graft donor. The sample consisted of PBMCs, taken more than 650 days after intestinal transplant. The rearrangement links TRBV6-4 to TRBJ2-7; TRBD2 matches at 10 bases. In nucleotides, the CDR3 is TGTGCCAGCAGCGAAGCGGGGGGGCACACCTACGAGCAGTACTTC. Its translation: CASSEAGGHTYEQYF.